This T cell receptor beta chain was recorded in a study of identical twins. This clonotype showed up just a few times. Its antigen is unidentified. CDR3 size: 17 residues. The germline V gene has CDR1 ENHRY and CDR2 SYGVKD. The trim removed 6 bases at V and 4 bases at J, leaving 11 bases unmatched. TCRdb reprocessed the 5' RACE reads via MiXCR and lists one record per CDR3 protein. This sample yields about 790,000 distinct CDR3 sequences, of which 18% are seen a single time; about an eighth belongs to the top ten. Study results and limitations: For zero-insertion analyses, partial confounding could come from invariant MAIT and iNKT cells.

The same specimen was also included in a second study, on T cells expressing NK-cell markers. As that study records: The TCR beta repertoires were obtained from sorted CD3+CD56+NKG2C+, CD3+CD56+NKG2C- and CD3+CD56-NKG2C+ T cells.

The specimen was PBMCs. The sequence was obtained from a woman under 30 in good health. The chain combines TRBV10-3 with TRBJ2-2, with 10 bases identical to TRBD2. The CDR3 sequence is CAISGHHSGRPTGELFF. Here the CDR3 DNA reads TGTGCCATCAGCGGACACCATAGCGGGAGGCCCACCGGGGAGCTGTTTTTT.